Given below is one T cell receptor beta chain in context. CDR3 length: 16 residues. Germline-derived CDR1 and CDR2 are SGHTA and FQGNSA. The junction had 14 bases not matched to a gene; V was cut back by 5 bases and J by 6 bases. This record comes from a study of cytotoxic CD8 clonotypes in ibrutinib-treated CLL. In the study overall: After a median roughly twelve months on treatment (6 to 36), response samples were drawn.

Assay: immunoSEQ multiplex PCR; the TCRdb copy retains only in-frame clones and omits some. The data hold roughly 110,000 clones, with about 53% observed a single time. This chain joins TRBV7-2 and TRBJ2-7, with 9 nucleotides matching TRBD2. Material: PBMCs, obtained after 24 months of ibrutinib treatment. This receptor was obtained from a human donor with chronic lymphocytic leukemia. The CDR3 protein is CASSPLTGTSPSEQYF. For the CDR3, the DNA is TGTGCCAGCAGCCCGCTGACCGGGACTAGCCCCTCCGAGCAGTACTTC.